In this sample, the clone carrying this T cell receptor (beta chain) turned up many times. The time point is: pre-sensitization, week 0. Sample treatment: therapeutic diphenylcyclopropenone sensitization with weekly scalp DPC. Germline CDR1 MNHNY, CDR2 SVGAGI (reference sequence). Trimming left V 5 bases short and J 5 bases short, with 13 bases between. This CDR3 comprises 14 residues. Separate cDNA molecules received unique molecular identifiers, which the library attached to them. Per the study methods: Samples contained a median of approximately 100,000 TCRs, with a range of about 20,000 to 750,000. Using its own MiXCR run on the RACE reads, TCRdb lists one record per CDR3 protein. TCRdb's processing, not the authors' own work, is the source of the V and J calls. The sample carries some 51,000 distinct CDR3 sequences, about a tenth recorded once. The data originate from a study of human T cells and chemical hapten exposure. Study at large: Per-sample TCR yields varied mainly from small pooled library volume differences.

The sample here was whole blood, taken in connection with sensitization to the hapten diphenylcyclopropenone (DPC). The chain employs TRBV6-6 and TRBJ1-5; D not certain. The receptor was isolated from a woman aged 40 to 50 with alopecia areata. Some clones in this sample may be carry-over from other donors' samples. This CDR3 reads CASSRASIDQPQHF. The CDR3 nucleotides are TGTGCCAGCAGTCGGGCATCCATTGATCAGCCCCAGCATTTT.